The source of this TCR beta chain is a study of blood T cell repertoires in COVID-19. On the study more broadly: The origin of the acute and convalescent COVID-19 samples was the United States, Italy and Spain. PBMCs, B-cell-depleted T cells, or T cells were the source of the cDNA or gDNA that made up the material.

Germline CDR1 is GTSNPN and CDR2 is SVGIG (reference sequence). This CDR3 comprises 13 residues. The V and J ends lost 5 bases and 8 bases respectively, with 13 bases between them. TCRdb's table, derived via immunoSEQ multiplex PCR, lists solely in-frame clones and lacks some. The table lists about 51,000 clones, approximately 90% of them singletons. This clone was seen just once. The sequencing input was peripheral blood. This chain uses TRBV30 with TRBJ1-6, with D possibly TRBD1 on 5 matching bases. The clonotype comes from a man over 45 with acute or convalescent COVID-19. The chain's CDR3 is CAWGRGDHSPLHF. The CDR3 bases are TGTGCCTGGGGACGGGGGGACCATTCACCCCTCCACTTT. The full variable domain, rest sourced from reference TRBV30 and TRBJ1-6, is SQTIHQWPATLVQPVGSPLSLECTVEGTSNPNLYWYRQAAGRGLQLLFYSVGIGQISSEVPQNLSASRPQDRQFILSSKKLLLSDSGFYLCAWGRGDHSPLHFGNGTRLTVT.